This T cell receptor (beta chain) was found in a study of T cell repertoires in cytomegalovirus infection. About the research overall: CMV infection plus the matching HLA type was flagged by public TCR beta signatures. Study findings and constraints: Dominating the ex vivo response were TCR beta clonotypes that were CMV-specific and HLA-C-restricted. Of the TCR beta families, the public ones yielded a cumulative frequency that identified carriers of CMV plus the relevant HLA.

The CDR3 is 10 amino acids. The V end lost 0 bases, the J end lost 5 bases, and 1 base lay between the germline ends. CDR1 SQVTM and CDR2 ANQGSEA come from the germline V gene. TCRdb re-derived calls from the reads in MiXCR, one entry per CDR3 protein. The sample holds tens of thousands of distinct CDR3 sequences, about 18% seen once. In its sample, this clonotype was seen a few times. Its specificity is unknown. This chain uses TRBV29-1 with TRBJ2-5; unclear D gene. Sequences were derived from CD8+ T cells from cultured PBMCs, sampled from culture after CMV antigen stimulation. The clonotype comes from a human donor in good health (CMV status not recorded). Some clones in this sample may be carry-over from other donors' samples. The chain's CDR3 is CSVEEETQYF. CDR3 nucleotides: TGCAGCGTTGAAGAGGAGACCCAGTACTTC.